The rows below give T cell receptor beta chains drawn from one sample of a study of cytomegalovirus exposure and HLA in healthy donors. Produced via immunoSEQ multiplex PCR; TCRdb's table is partial and in-frame only. The table has about 150,000 clones, almost 85% seen once. The sequenced sample was PBMCs. The receptors were sampled from a boy between 2 and 10 years old in good health and CMV-seronegative. The CDR3 runs from the conserved cysteine through the conserved F or W. A D gene is named only where the DNA matches it firmly. Clone size is not always given. Where it is, it says once, few, many or a class for expanded clones.

V,J,size,D,DNA,CDR3
TRBV6-5,TRBJ2-7,-,TRBD1,TGTGCCAGCAGCGATGACAGGGCTACCTACGAGCAGTACTTC,CASSDDRATYEQYF
TRBV4-1,TRBJ2-2,-,-,TGCGCCAGCAGCCCTTTTTCCGGGGAGCTGTTTTTT,CASSPFSGELFF
TRBV14,TRBJ2-5,-,TRBD1,TGTGCCAGCAGCCAAGAGGACAGGGAGTACTTC,CASSQEDREYF
TRBV5-6,TRBJ2-7,-,-,TGTGCCAGCAGCCCAGGGGCGTCCTACGAGCAGTACTTC,CASSPGASYEQYF
TRBV5-1,TRBJ2-7,-,-,TGCGCCAGCAGCTTCAAAGGGGTCGAGCAGTACTTC,CASSFKGVEQYF
TRBV10-2,TRBJ1-5,-,-,TGCGCCAGCAGTGGAGGGCGGTATCAGCCCCAGCATTTT,CASSGGRYQPQHF
TRBV6-5,TRBJ2-7,-,-,TGTGCCAGCAGTTACGTGACAGGTCCTTTCTCCTACGAGCAGTACTTC,CASSYVTGPFSYEQYF
TRBV29-1,TRBJ2-3,few,TRBD2,TGCAGCGTTCGGGGGAGGGCGGCAGATACGCAGTATTTT,CSVRGRAADTQYF
TRBV6-1,TRBJ2-7,-,TRBD1,TGTGCCAGCAGTGGAAAGTGGGACAGGGTTTCCGAGCAGTACTTC,CASSGKWDRVSEQYF
TRBV27,TRBJ2-1,once,-,TGTGCCAGCAGTGCCGGGACACTTTACAATGAGCAGTTCTTC,CASSAGTLYNEQFF
TRBV19,TRBJ1-3,-,TRBD1,TGTGCCAGTAGTATTCCCGCAGGGGGATCTGGAAACACCATATATTTT,CASSIPAGGSGNTIYF
TRBV5-1,TRBJ2-3,-,TRBD2,TGCGCCAGCAGCTTCCGACTAGCGGGTAGAGATACGCAGTATTTT,CASSFRLAGRDTQYF
TRBV5-1,TRBJ2-2,-,TRBD1,TGCGCCAGCAGCTTGGGACAGGGAGACACCGGGGAGCTGTTTTTT,CASSLGQGDTGELFF
TRBV6-5,TRBJ2-7,-,TRBD1,TGTGCCAGCAGTTTTTCGACAGGGGGGTCTTTCGAGCAGTACTTC,CASSFSTGGSFEQYF
TRBV5-1,TRBJ2-1,-,TRBD2,TGCGCCAGCAGCTCTACCACGGCGGGAGGGTACAATGAGCAGTTCTTC,CASSSTTAGGYNEQFF
TRBV5-1,TRBJ2-7,-,TRBD2,TGCGCCAGCAGCTTGGGGGGGACTAGCGGTTCCTACGAGCAGTACTTC,CASSLGGTSGSYEQYF
TRBV7-9,TRBJ1-2,few,TRBD1,TGTGCCAGCAGCTTAGCCCCCGGGACAGCTTGGGATGGCTACACCTTC,CASSLAPGTAWDGYTF
TRBV5-1,TRBJ2-7,-,TRBD1,TGCGCCAGCAGCTTGGCCGGGACAGGGATATACGAGCAGTACTTC,CASSLAGTGIYEQYF
TRBV2,TRBJ1-1,-,TRBD1,TGTGCCAGCACCCTCCGGGCCCCAGACAGGGTCACTGAAGCTTTCTTT,CASTLRAPDRVTEAFF
TRBV30,TRBJ2-6,-,-,TGTGCCTGGAGTTTTGGGGCAGGTGGGGCCAACGTCCTGACTTTC,CAWSFGAGGANVLTF
TRBV7-9,TRBJ1-1,-,TRBD1,TGTGCCAGCAGCCCCTCGGACAGGGCGACCACTGAAGCTTTCTTT,CASSPSDRATTEAFF
TRBV30,TRBJ1-3,-,-,TGTGCCTGGAGTGTCTCCTTCTCTGGAAACACCATATATTTT,CAWSVSFSGNTIYF
TRBV21-1,TRBJ1-5,-,-,TGTGCCAGCAGCAATCAGGACAGGGGCGAGGAGCCCCAGCATTTT,CASSNQDRGEEPQHF
TRBV11-2,TRBJ2-1,-,TRBD1,TGTGCCAGCAGCTTAGAACGGGACAGGGTCTCCTACAATGAGCAGTTCTTC,CASSLERDRVSYNEQFF
TRBV5-1,TRBJ2-1,-,-,TGCGCCAGCAGCTTGAGGGCCCCGATAGGGGTCACCTACAATGAGCAGTTCTTC,CASSLRAPIGVTYNEQFF
TRBV19,TRBJ2-7,-,-,TGTGCCAGTAGTATCGCCCCGGGTACCGGCTACGAGCAGTACTTC,CASSIAPGTGYEQYF
TRBV5-1,TRBJ2-3,-,-,TGCGCCAGCAGCTTGGCTAAGGGGAGCACAGATACGCAGTATTTT,CASSLAKGSTDTQYF
TRBV5-1,TRBJ2-1,-,TRBD2,TGCGCCAGCAGCCCCGGTCATGGCGGGAGCGGGGTTGAGCAGTTCTTC,CASSPGHGGSGVEQFF
TRBV6-6,TRBJ1-5,-,-,TGTGCCAGCAGTTATAGGACTGCAAATCAGCCCCAGCATTTT,CASSYRTANQPQHF
TRBV18,TRBJ2-3,once,TRBD1,TGTGCCAGCTCAGCTCCGGACAGGGGGCAGTATGAAGATACGCAGTATTTT,CASSAPDRGQYEDTQYF
TRBV11-2,TRBJ2-3,-,TRBD2,TGTGCCAGCAGCCTAGTGGGACTAGCGGGAGGCCCATCCCAGTATTTT,CASSLVGLAGGPSQYF
TRBV5-8,TRBJ2-2,-,TRBD2,TGTGCCAGCAGCGTAAGACTAGCCGGCACCGGGGAGCTGTTTTTT,CASSVRLAGTGELFF
TRBV14,TRBJ1-2,-,TRBD1,TGTGCCAGCAGCCTCGACTTGACAGGGGGCGGACGCTACACCTTC,CASSLDLTGGGRYTF
TRBV7-3,TRBJ1-1,-,-,TGTGCCAGCAGCTTACTGGGGAGGGACACTGAAGCTTTCTTT,CASSLLGRDTEAFF
TRBV5-6,TRBJ2-2,-,TRBD1,TGTGCCAGCAGCGGTGGACAGGGACGAAGGACCGGGGAGCTGCTTTTT,CASSGGQGRRTGELLF
TRBV5-1,TRBJ2-3,-,-,TGCGCCAGCAGCTTGTTTTGGCCTAGCAGTGTGAGCACAGATACGCAGTATTTT,CASSLFWPSSVSTDTQYF